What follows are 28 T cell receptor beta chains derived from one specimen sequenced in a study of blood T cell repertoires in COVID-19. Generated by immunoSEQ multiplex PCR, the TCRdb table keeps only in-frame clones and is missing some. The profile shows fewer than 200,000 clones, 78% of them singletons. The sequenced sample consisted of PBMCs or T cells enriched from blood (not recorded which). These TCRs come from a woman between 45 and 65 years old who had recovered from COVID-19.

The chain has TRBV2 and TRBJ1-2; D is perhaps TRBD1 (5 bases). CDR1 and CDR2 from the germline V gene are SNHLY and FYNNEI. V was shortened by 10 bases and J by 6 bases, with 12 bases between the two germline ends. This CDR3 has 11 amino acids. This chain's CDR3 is CATKDSDGYTF. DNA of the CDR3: TGTGCCACCAAAGACAGCGATGGCTACACCTTC.

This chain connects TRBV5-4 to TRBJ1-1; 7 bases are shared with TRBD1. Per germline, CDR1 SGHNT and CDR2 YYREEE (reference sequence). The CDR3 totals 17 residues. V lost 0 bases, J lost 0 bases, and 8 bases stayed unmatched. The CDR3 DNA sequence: TGTGCCAGCAGCTTGGGAGGGACAGCCCTCATGAACACTGAAGCTTTCTTT. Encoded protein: CASSLGGTALMNTEAFF.

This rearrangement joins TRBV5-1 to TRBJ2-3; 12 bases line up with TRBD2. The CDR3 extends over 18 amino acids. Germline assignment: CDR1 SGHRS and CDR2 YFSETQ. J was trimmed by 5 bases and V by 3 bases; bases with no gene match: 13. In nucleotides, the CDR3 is TGCGCCAGCAGCTACTACCCTAGCGGGAGGGGAGGTCAAGATACGCAGTATTTT. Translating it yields CASSYYPSGRGGQDTQYF.

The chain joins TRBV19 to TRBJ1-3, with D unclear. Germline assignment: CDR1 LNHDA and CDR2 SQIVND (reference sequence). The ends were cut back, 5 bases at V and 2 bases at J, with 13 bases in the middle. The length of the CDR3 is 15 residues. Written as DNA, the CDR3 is TGTGCCAGTAGTCAGGCTTGGACTGCTGGAAACACCATATATTTT. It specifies CASSQAWTAGNTIYF.

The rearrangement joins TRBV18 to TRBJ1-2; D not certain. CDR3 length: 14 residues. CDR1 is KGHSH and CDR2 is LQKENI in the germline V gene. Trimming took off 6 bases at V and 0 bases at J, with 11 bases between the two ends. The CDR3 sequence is CASSTSQANYGYTF. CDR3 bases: TGTGCCAGCTCCACCAGTCAGGCTAACTATGGCTACACCTTC. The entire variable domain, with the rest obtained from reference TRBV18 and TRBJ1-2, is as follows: NAGVMQNPRHLVRRRGQEARLRCSPMKGHSHVYWYRQLPEEGLKFMVYLQKENIIDESGMPKERFSAEFPKEGPSILRIQQVVRGDSAAYFCASSTSQANYGYTFGSGTRLTVV.

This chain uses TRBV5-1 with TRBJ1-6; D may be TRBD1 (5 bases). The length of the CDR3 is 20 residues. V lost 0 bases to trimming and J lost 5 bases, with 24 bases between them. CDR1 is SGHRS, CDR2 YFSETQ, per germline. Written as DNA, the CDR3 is TGCGCCAGCAGCTTGGCCGGCTTAGGACAAGGGGATCCTAATAATTCACCCCTCCACTTT. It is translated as CASSLAGLGQGDPNNSPLHF.

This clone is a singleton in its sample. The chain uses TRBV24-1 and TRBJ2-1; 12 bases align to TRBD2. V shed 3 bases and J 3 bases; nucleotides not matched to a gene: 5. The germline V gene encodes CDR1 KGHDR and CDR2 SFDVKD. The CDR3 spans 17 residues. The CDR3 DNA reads TGTGCCACCAGTGATCCAGGACTAGCGGGATTCTACAATGAGCAGTTCTTC. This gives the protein CATSDPGLAGFYNEQFF.

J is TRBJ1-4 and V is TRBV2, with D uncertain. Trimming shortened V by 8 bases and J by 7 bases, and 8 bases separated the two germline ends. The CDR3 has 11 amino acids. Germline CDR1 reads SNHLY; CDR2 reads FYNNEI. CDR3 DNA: TGTGCCAGCGTCGGCGGTGAAAAACTGTTTTTT. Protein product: CASVGGEKLFF.

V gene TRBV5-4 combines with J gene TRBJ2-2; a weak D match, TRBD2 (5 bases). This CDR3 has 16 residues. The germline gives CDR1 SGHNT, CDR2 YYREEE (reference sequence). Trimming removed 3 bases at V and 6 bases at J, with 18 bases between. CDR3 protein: CASSSILGVNAGELFF. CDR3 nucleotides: TGTGCCAGCAGCTCTATACTAGGTGTCAACGCCGGGGAGCTGTTTTTT.

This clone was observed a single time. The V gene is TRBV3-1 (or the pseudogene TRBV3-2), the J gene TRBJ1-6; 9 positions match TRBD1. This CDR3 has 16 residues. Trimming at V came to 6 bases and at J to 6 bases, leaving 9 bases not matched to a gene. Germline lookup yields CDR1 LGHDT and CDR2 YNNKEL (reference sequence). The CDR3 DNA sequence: TGTGCCAGCAGATTACAGGGGGCGACTCGTAATTCACCCCTCCACTTT. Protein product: CASRLQGATRNSPLHF.

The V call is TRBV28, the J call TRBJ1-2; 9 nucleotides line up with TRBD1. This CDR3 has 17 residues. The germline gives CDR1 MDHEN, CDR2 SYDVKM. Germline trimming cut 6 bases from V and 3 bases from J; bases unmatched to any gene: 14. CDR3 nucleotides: TGTGCCAGCAGGGGGCCCCCCGGGGGACAGGGACACTATGGCTACACCTTC. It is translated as CASRGPPGGQGHYGYTF.

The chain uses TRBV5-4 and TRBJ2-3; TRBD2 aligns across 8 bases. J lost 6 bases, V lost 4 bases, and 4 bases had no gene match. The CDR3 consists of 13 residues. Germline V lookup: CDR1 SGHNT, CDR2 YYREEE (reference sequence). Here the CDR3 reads CASSTPGGDTQYF. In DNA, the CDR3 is TGTGCCAGCAGCACCCCGGGGGGGGATACGCAGTATTTT.

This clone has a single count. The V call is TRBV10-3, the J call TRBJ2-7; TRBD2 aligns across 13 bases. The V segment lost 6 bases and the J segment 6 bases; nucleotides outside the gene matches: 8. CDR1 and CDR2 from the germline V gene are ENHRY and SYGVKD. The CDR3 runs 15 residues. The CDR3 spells CAISLTGTSGTEQYF. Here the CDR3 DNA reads TGTGCCATCAGCCTGACCGGGACTAGCGGGACCGAGCAGTACTTC.

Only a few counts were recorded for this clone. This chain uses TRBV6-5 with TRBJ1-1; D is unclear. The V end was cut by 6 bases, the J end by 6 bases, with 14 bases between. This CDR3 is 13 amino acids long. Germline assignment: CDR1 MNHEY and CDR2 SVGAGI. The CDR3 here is CASRRQTVPEAFF. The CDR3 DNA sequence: TGTGCCAGCAGGCGGCAGACTGTACCTGAAGCTTTCTTT.

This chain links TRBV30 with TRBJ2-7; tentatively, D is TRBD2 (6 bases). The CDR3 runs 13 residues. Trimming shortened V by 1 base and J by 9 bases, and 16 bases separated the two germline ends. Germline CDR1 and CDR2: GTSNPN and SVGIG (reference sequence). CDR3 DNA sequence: TGTGCCTGGAGTGATACCCACCTGGGGGGGCAGTACTTC. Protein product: CAWSDTHLGGQYF.

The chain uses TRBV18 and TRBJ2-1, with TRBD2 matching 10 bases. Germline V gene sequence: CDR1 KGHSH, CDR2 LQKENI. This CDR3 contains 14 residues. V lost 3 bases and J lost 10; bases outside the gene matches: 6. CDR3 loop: CASSPDSGRTEQFF. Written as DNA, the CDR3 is TGTGCCAGCTCACCGGATAGCGGGAGGACGGAGCAGTTCTTC.

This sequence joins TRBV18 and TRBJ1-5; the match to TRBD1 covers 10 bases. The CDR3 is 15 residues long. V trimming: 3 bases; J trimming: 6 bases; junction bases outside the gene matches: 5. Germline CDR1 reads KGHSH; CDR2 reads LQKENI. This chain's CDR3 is CASSPGTGVSQPQHF. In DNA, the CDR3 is TGTGCCAGCTCACCCGGGACAGGGGTATCTCAGCCCCAGCATTTT.

CDR3 in amino acids: CASTASISQGKSTDTQYF. CDR3 coding DNA: TGTGCCAGCACCGCCTCCATTTCACAGGGAAAAAGCACAGATACGCAGTATTTT. The chain couples TRBV9 to TRBJ2-3; possibly TRBD1 for D (6 bases). CDR1 and CDR2 from the germline V gene are SGDLS and YYNGEE. Trimming pared 6 bases from V and 0 bases from J, leaving 23 bases between. CDR3 length equals 18 residues.

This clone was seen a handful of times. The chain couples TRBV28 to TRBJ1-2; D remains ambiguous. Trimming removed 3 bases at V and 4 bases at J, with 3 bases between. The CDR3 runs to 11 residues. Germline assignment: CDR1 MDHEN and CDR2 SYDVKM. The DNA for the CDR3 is TGTGCCAGCAGTTTGAGCTATGGCTACACCTTC. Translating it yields CASSLSYGYTF.

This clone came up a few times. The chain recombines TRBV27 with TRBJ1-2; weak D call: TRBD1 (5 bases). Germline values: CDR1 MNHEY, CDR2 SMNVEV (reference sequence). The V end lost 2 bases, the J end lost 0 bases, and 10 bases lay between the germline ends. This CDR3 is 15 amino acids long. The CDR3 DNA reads TGTGCCAGCAGTTTACAGGGTGGAACTAACTATGGCTACACCTTC. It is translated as CASSLQGGTNYGYTF.

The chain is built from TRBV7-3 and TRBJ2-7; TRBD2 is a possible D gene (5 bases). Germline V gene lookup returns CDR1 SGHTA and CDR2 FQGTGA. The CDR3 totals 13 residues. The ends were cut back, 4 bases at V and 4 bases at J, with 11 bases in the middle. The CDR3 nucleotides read TGTGCCAGCAGCTCCTACACGGGGTACGAGCAGTACTTC. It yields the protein CASSSYTGYEQYF. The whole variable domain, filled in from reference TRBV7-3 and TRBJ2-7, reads GAGVSQTPSNKVTEKGKYVELRCDPISGHTALYWYRQSLGQGPEFLIYFQGTGAADDSGLPNDRFFAVRPEGSVSTLKIQRTERGDSAVYLCASSSYTGYEQYFGPGTRLTVT.

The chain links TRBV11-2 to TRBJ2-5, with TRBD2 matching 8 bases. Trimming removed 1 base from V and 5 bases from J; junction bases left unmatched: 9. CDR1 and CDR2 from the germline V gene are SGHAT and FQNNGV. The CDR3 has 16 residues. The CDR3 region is CASSLAMGLVGETQYF. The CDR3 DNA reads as TGTGCCAGCAGCTTAGCCATGGGACTAGTTGGGGAGACCCAGTACTTC.

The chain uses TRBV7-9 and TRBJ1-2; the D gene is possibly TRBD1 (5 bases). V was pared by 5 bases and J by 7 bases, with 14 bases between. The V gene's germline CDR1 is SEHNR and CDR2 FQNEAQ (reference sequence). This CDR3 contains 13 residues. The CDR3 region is CASSPGGGIGYTF. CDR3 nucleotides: TGTGCCAGCAGCCCCGGGGGGGGAATTGGCTACACCTTC.

For the CDR3, the DNA is TGTGCCAGCAGCCCCCAAGCGGGGGTAAACAATGAGCAGTTCTTC. Encoded protein: CASSPQAGVNNEQFF. V usage is TRBV14 and J usage is TRBJ2-1; 8 nucleotides align to TRBD2. With 4 bases clipped from V and 5 bases from J, the junction kept 7 bases outside the gene matches. The germline V gene has CDR1 SGHDN and CDR2 FVKESK. The CDR3 loop spans 15 amino acids. Supplemented by reference TRBV14 and TRBJ2-1, the full variable domain reads EAGVTQFPSHSVIEKGQTVTLRCDPISGHDNLYWYRRVMGKEIKFLLHFVKESKQDESGMPNNRFLAERTGGTYSTLKVQPAELEDSGVYFCASSPQAGVNNEQFFGPGTRLTVL.

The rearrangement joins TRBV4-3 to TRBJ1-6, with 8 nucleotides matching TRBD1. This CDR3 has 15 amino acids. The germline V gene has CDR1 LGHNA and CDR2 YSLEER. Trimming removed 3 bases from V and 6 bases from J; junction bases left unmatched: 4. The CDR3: CASSQMDRVNSPLHF. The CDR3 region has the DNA TGCGCCAGCAGCCAGATGGACAGGGTTAATTCACCCCTCCACTTT.

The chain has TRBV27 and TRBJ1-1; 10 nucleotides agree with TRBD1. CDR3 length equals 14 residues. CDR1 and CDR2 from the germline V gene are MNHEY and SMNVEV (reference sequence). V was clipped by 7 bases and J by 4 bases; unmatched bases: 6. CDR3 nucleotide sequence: TGTGCCAGCAAGGCCGGACAGGGGGTCACTGAAGCTTTCTTT. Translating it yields CASKAGQGVTEAFF.

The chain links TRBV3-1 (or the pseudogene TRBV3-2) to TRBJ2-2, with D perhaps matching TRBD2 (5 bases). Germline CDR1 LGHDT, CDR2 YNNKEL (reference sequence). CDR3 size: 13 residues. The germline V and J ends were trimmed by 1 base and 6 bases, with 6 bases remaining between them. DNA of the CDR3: TGTGCCAGCAGCCAAGGAGGGCCCGGGGAGCTGTTTTTT. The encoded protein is CASSQGGPGELFF.

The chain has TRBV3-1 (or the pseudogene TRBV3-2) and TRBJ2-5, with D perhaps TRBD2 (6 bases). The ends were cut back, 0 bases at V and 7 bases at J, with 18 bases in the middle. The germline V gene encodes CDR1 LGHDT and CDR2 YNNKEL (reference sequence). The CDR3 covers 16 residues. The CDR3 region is CASSQEGQGLSATQYF. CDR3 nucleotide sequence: TGTGCCAGCAGCCAAGAGGGGCAGGGACTGTCGGCGACCCAGTACTTC.